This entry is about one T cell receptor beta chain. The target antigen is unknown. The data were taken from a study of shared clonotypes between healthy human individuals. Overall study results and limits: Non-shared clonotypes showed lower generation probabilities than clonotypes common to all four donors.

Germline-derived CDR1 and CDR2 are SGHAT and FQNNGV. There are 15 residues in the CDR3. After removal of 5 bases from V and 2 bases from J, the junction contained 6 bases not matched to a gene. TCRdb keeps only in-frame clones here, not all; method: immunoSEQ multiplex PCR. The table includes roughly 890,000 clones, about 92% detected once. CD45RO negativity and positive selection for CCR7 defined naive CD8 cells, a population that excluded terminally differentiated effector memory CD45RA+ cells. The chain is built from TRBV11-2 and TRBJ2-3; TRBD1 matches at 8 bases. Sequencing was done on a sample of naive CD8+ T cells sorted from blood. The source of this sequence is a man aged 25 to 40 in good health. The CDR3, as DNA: TGTGCCAGCAGCGACCCGGGACAGGACACAGATACGCAGTATTTT. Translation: CASSDPGQDTDTQYF.